Shown below are 23 T cell receptor beta chains from a single sample sequenced in a study of a mutant IDH1 vaccine in newly diagnosed glioma. Generated by immunoSEQ multiplex PCR, the TCRdb table keeps only in-frame clones and is missing some. The repertoire holds around 15,000 clones, with 80% as singletons. Time point indicated: baseline, week 1 (first vaccination visit). Treatment denoted: pre-vaccination baseline after standard-of-care therapy. The sample consisted of PBMCs, taken from a glioma patient treated with radiotherapy, temozolomide or both. Receptors were obtained from a man aged 40-49 years with glioma.

This clone was seen a handful of times. The genes are TRBV19 and TRBJ1-5; D remains unclear. The CDR3 contains 14 residues. Germline lookup yields CDR1 LNHDA and CDR2 SQIVND (reference sequence). V dropped 3 bases and J dropped 2 bases, with 8 bases sitting between them. This chain's CDR3 is CASSILQRNQPQHF. For the CDR3, the DNA is TGTGCCAGTAGTATCTTGCAGCGCAATCAGCCCCAGCATTTT.

In this sample, this clone turned up a few times. This rearrangement joins TRBV7-2 to TRBJ1-2; 7 nucleotides line up with TRBD1. V lost 4 bases, J lost 3 bases, and 5 bases stayed unmatched. The CDR3 is 14 residues long. The germline gives CDR1 SGHTA, CDR2 FQGNSA. In nucleotides, the CDR3 is TGTGCCAGCAGCTCAGGGGGAATCGACTATGGCTACACCTTC. This sequence encodes CASSSGGIDYGYTF.

There are a few counts of this clone. The chain recombines TRBV23-1 with TRBJ1-6; 9 bases align to TRBD1. TRBV23-1 belongs to the ORF category, with a function that is uncertain. The CDR3 length is 16 residues. J gave up 5 bases and V 1 base, and 3 bases lay outside the gene matches. The CDR3 nucleotides read TGCGCCAGCAGTCAATTGTGGACAGGGGATAATTCACCCCTCCACTTT. It translates to CASSQLWTGDNSPLHF.

This chain's CDR3 is CASSFQGAGGYTF. DNA for the CDR3: TGTGCCAGCAGTTTCCAGGGGGCGGGTGGCTACACCTTC. This chain uses TRBV28 with TRBJ1-2; 8 bases map to TRBD1. The CDR3 length is 13 residues. The V gene's germline CDR1 is MDHEN and CDR2 SYDVKM. The trim removed 3 bases at V and 7 bases at J, leaving 4 bases unmatched.

The V call is TRBV29-1, the J call TRBJ1-2, with D tentatively TRBD1 (6 bases). In germline, CDR1 is SQVTM, CDR2 ANQGSEA. V lost 8 bases, J lost 7 bases, and 20 bases lay in between. CDR3 length equals 13 residues. The CDR3 loop is CSSRRAGDFGYTF. In DNA form, the CDR3 reads TGCAGCTCCCGGCGGGCAGGGGACTTTGGCTACACCTTC.

This sequence joins TRBV11-1 and TRBJ2-7; 13 nucleotides align to TRBD2. The CDR3 has 15 amino acids. The germline gives CDR1 SGHAT, CDR2 FQDESV (reference sequence). The ends lost 4 bases at V and 3 bases at J; junction bases unmatched: 3. The CDR3 is CASSSRTSGSYEQYF. Written as DNA, the CDR3 is TGTGCCAGCAGCTCTAGGACTAGCGGGAGCTACGAGCAGTACTTC.

Only one count was recorded for this clone. Here the CDR3 reads CASSQTYGETQYF. The CDR3 DNA follows: TGTGCCAGCAGCCAAACGTACGGGGAGACCCAGTACTTC. The V call is TRBV7-2, the J call TRBJ2-5; no reliable D call. Germline CDR1 reads SGHTA; CDR2 reads FQGNSA. This CDR3 has 13 amino acids. Trimming removed 5 bases at V and 5 bases at J, with 12 bases between.

The gene calls are TRBV6-1 and TRBJ2-7; 8 bases are a match to TRBD2. Germline loops: CDR1 MNHNS, CDR2 SASEGT. The junction had 19 bases not matched to a gene; V was cut back by 1 base and J by 2 bases. The CDR3 contains 20 residues. Here the CDR3 reads CASSEEVGSWRGASTYEQYF. CDR3 DNA sequence: TGTGCCAGCAGTGAAGAAGTGGGTTCTTGGCGGGGGGCTTCAACCTACGAGCAGTACTTC.

The chain joins TRBV7-9 to TRBJ2-1; D gene uncertain. The CDR3 is 13 amino acids. V was pared by 6 bases and J by 4 bases, with 10 bases between. Germline V gene sequence: CDR1 SEHNR, CDR2 FQNEAQ (reference sequence). This chain's CDR3 is CASRYTQYNEQFF. CDR3 DNA sequence: TGTGCCAGCAGGTACACACAGTACAATGAGCAGTTCTTC.

The chain joins TRBV7-9 to TRBJ1-4; D unresolved. Germline V gives CDR1 SEHNR, CDR2 FQNEAQ (reference sequence). The CDR3 has 15 residues. V was clipped by 5 bases and J by 0 bases, with 10 bases between them. DNA for the CDR3: TGTGCCAGCAGCCTCCGGGCCCCAACTAATGAAAAACTGTTTTTT. Translation gives CASSLRAPTNEKLFF.

CDR3 region: CASSLGLAGDEQFF. The DNA for the CDR3 is TGTGCCAGCAGCTTGGGACTAGCGGGAGATGAGCAGTTCTTC. The chain links TRBV5-4 to TRBJ2-1, with 12 nucleotides matching TRBD2. The V and J ends lost 0 bases and 8 bases, in that order; junction bases with no gene match: 0. CDR1 SGHNT and CDR2 YYREEE come from the germline V gene (reference sequence). The CDR3 spans 14 residues. Supplemented by reference TRBV5-4 and TRBJ2-1, the full variable domain reads ETGVTQSPTHLIKTRGQQVTLRCSSQSGHNTVSWYQQALGQGPQFIFQYYREEENGRGNFPPRFSGLQFPNYSSELNVNALELDDSALYLCASSLGLAGDEQFFGPGTRLTVL.

The chain recombines TRBV15 with TRBJ2-7; 10 bases map to TRBD2. V gave up 1 base and J gave up 2 bases; unmatched junction bases: 2. Per germline, CDR1 LNHNV and CDR2 YYDKDF (reference sequence). There are 15 residues in the CDR3. The CDR3 nucleotides are TGTGCCACCAGCAGAGGGACTAGCGGACCCTACGAGCAGTACTTC. It yields the protein CATSRGTSGPYEQYF.

V gene TRBV25-1 combines with J gene TRBJ2-2; 8 bases map to TRBD2. This CDR3 has 15 residues. From germline, CDR1 is MGHDK and CDR2 SYGVNS. The trim removed 3 bases at V and 6 bases at J, leaving 6 bases unmatched. The CDR3 protein is CASSDQTSEAGELFF. In DNA, the CDR3 is TGTGCCAGCAGTGACCAGACTAGCGAGGCCGGGGAGCTGTTTTTT.

This clone has just one count. V usage is TRBV5-4 and J usage is TRBJ2-3; the D call may be TRBD1 or TRBD2 (6 bases each). Trimming shortened V by 4 bases and J by 3 bases, and 15 bases separated the two germline ends. The CDR3 has 15 residues. CDR1 SGHNT and CDR2 YYREEE come from the germline V gene (reference sequence). The CDR3 DNA is TGTGCCAGCAGCCCCCCAGGAGGGACAACAGATACGCAGTATTTT. Amino acid sequence: CASSPPGGTTDTQYF.

This chain uses TRBV7-8 with TRBJ2-7; 14 nucleotides line up with TRBD2. Germline CDR1 SGHVS, CDR2 FQNEAQ. This CDR3 is 17 amino acids long. With V trimmed by 0 bases and J by 4 bases, 5 bases remained unmatched. This chain's CDR3 is CASSLAGLAGEGYEQYF. As DNA, the CDR3 is TGTGCCAGCAGCTTAGCGGGACTAGCGGGGGAGGGTTACGAGCAGTACTTC.

The rearrangement joins TRBV11-2 to TRBJ2-3; weak D call: TRBD1 (5 bases). The V end was cut by 3 bases, the J end by 0 bases, with 16 bases between. From germline, CDR1 is SGHAT and CDR2 FQNNGV. This CDR3 has 17 amino acids. CDR3: CASSFPFTDSSTDTQYF. CDR3 DNA sequence: TGTGCCAGCAGCTTCCCCTTTACCGACAGTAGCACAGATACGCAGTATTTT.

The V call is TRBV7-2, the J call TRBJ2-3; D is perhaps TRBD2 (5 bases). The V and J ends lost 6 bases and 0 bases respectively, with 13 bases between them. The CDR3 spans 15 residues. CDR1 and CDR2 (germline): SGHTA, FQGNSA. The CDR3 loop is CASRPTRSSTDTQYF. The CDR3 coding sequence is TGTGCCAGCAGACCAACTAGGTCGAGCACAGATACGCAGTATTTT.

The rearrangement joins TRBV7-7 to TRBJ1-1; D not certain. Per germline, CDR1 SSHAT and CDR2 FNYEAQ (reference sequence). V lost 4 bases and J 1 base, leaving 7 bases between the germline ends. CDR3 size: 13 residues. CDR3: CASSYRRNTEAFF. DNA for the CDR3: TGTGCCAGCAGCTACAGAAGGAACACTGAAGCTTTCTTT.

The rearrangement links TRBV6-5 to TRBJ2-7; TRBD2 is a possible D gene (6 bases). The CDR3 spans 13 residues. Germline V gene sequence: CDR1 MNHEY, CDR2 SVGAGI. Trimming left V 7 bases short and J 3 bases short, with 13 bases between. The CDR3 DNA reads as TGTGCCAGCAAGGGTAGCGGCAGCTACGAGCAGTACTTC. Its translation is CASKGSGSYEQYF.

This sequence joins TRBV18 and TRBJ1-2; 7 bases line up with TRBD1. The V gene's germline CDR1 is KGHSH and CDR2 LQKENI. The CDR3 runs to 16 residues. V dropped 0 bases and J dropped 0; count of bases not matched to a gene: 4. CDR3 sequence (DNA): TGTGCCAGCTCACCACCCAAGGGGGCGCCTAACTATGGCTACACCTTC. Encoded protein: CASSPPKGAPNYGYTF.

This clone was observed a few times. This rearrangement joins TRBV5-6 to TRBJ2-1, with unresolved D. This CDR3 has 13 residues. V was trimmed by 2 bases and J by 8 bases, leaving 11 bases between them. Germline values: CDR1 SGHDT, CDR2 YYEEEE. The CDR3 DNA reads TGTGCCAGCAGCTTTAGTGAGCTTTATGAGCAGTTCTTC. Protein: CASSFSELYEQFF.

V gene TRBV6-1 combines with J gene TRBJ1-3, with D uncertain. Germline CDR1 reads MNHNS; CDR2 reads SASEGT. The CDR3 has 15 residues. Here the CDR3 reads CAIQSVGRSGNTIYF. The CDR3 coding sequence is TGTGCTATCCAAAGCGTGGGCCGCTCTGGAAACACCATATATTTT.

About this clone itself: This CDR3 is also generated by other DNA sequences in the sample. J is TRBJ1-5 and V is TRBV11-2; D gene unclear. This CDR3 contains 13 residues. The V gene's germline CDR1 is SGHAT and CDR2 FQNNGV. Trimming took 2 bases from V and 2 from J, leaving 4 bases between them. The CDR3 loop reads CASSLQGNQPQHF. In DNA form, the CDR3 reads TGTGCCAGCAGCTTACAGGGCAATCAGCCCCAGCATTTT.